Listed below are T cell receptor beta chains from one sample, sequenced in a study of identical twins. TCRdb re-analysed the 5' RACE reads in MiXCR, keeping a single row per CDR3 protein. The sample has about 890,000 distinct CDR3 sequences, about 12% seen once. The same data also contributed to another study, on yellow fever vaccine responses in identical twins.

Sequences were obtained from PBMCs. The receptors originated from a young woman in good health. Each CDR3 is given with its conserved first and last residue. The D gene is left open where the match is weak. A row's size may be missing; if present it is once, few, many or a size class.

size: many
J: TRBJ2-1
length: 12
D: TRBD1
V: TRBV3-1
CDR3: CASSQEQGWQFF
DNA: TGTGCCAGCAGCCAAGAACAGGGGTGGCAGTTCTTC

size: -
J: TRBJ2-5
length: 16
D: TRBD2
V: TRBV15
CDR3: CATSGAQLAGVETQYF
DNA: TGTGCCACCAGCGGAGCACAACTAGCGGGAGTGGAGACCCAGTACTTC

size: few
J: TRBJ2-6
length: 17
D: TRBD1
V: TRBV5-1
CDR3: CASSLGTDRAGANVLTF
DNA: TGCGCCAGCAGCTTGGGGACCGACAGGGCTGGGGCCAACGTCCTGACTTTC

size: many
J: TRBJ1-5
length: 12
D: -
V: TRBV2
CDR3: CASKRVDQPQHF
DNA: TGTGCCAGCAAGAGGGTTGATCAGCCCCAGCATTTT

size: few
J: TRBJ2-3
length: 17
D: -
V: TRBV15
CDR3: CATSRDGGVLSTDTQYF
DNA: TGTGCCACCAGCAGAGATGGCGGCGTCCTAAGCACAGATACGCAGTATTTT

size: many
J: TRBJ2-7
length: 17
D: TRBD2
V: TRBV5-1
CDR3: CASSQGGLAGEGYEQYF
DNA: TGCGCCAGCAGCCAGGGGGGACTAGCGGGAGAGGGCTACGAGCAGTACTTC

size: few
J: TRBJ2-5
length: 14
D: TRBD1
V: TRBV20-1
CDR3: CSARDNRGPETQYF
DNA: TGCAGTGCTAGAGATAACAGGGGGCCAGAGACCCAGTACTTC

size: -
J: TRBJ2-5
length: 13
D: -
V: TRBV20-1
CDR3: CSATHRIQETQYF
DNA: TGCAGTGCTACCCACAGGATTCAAGAGACCCAGTACTTC

size: -
J: TRBJ2-5
length: 13
D: TRBD1
V: TRBV29-1
CDR3: CSAAQGGEETQYF
DNA: TGCAGCGCGGCACAGGGGGGTGAGGAGACCCAGTACTTC

size: few
J: TRBJ2-3
length: 14
D: TRBD1
V: TRBV20-1
CDR3: CSARRTGLLDTQYF
DNA: TGCAGTGCTAGACGGACAGGGCTGTTGGATACGCAGTATTTT

size: few
J: TRBJ2-5
length: 14
D: -
V: TRBV10-3
CDR3: CAISRGRNQETQYF
DNA: TGTGCCATCAGCAGGGGACGAAACCAAGAGACCCAGTACTTC